This note documents a single T cell receptor (beta chain) sequence. Authors' methods: From reference gene primer amplification, estimates of nucleated cell counts were derived. Using immunoSEQ multiplex PCR, the repertoire was profiled, and TCRdb retains in-frame clones only, with some absent. D and trimming were read from the DNA, whereas the V and J calls and clone size are those reported in that table. The table shows roughly 260,000 clones, with roughly nine tenths occurring only once. The data stem from a study of blood T cell repertoires in COVID-19. Study as a whole: Samples of COVID-19 (acute and convalescent) were obtained from the United States, Italy and Spain. Nucleic acid was either cDNA or gDNA, and it came from T cells, B-cell-depleted T cells, or PBMCs.

Trimming removed 4 bases from V and 2 bases from J, with 15 bases in between. CDR1 and CDR2 (germline): SGDLS, YYNGEE. This CDR3 contains 15 residues. The sample taken for sequencing was peripheral blood. The chain combines TRBV9 with TRBJ1-1; D is possibly TRBD1 (6 bases). The clonotype originates from a woman aged 50 to 60 who had recovered from COVID-19. CDR3 DNA sequence: TGTGCCAGCAGCCGGGCAGGGGATGTAAACACTGAAGCTTTCTTT. Its translation is CASSRAGDVNTEAFF.